The 31 T cell receptor beta chains presented below share a single source sample, sequenced in a study of metastatic and nonmetastatic thyroid tumors. Each patient went into thyroid surgery without having received any treatment. With MiXCR, TCRdb reprocessed the PCR reads. This table has about 62,000 clones, approximately 4.1% appearing once. Sample: blood. Receptor source: a female donor with papillary thyroid cancer or a benign thyroid nodule (not recorded which). Some clones in this sample may be carry-over from other donors' samples.

With respect to this clone: A much larger clone differs from this one at a single base, so this may be a read error. The J gene is TRBJ1-6, the V gene TRBV10-2; tentatively, D is TRBD1 (5 bases). Germline V lookup: CDR1 WSHSY, CDR2 SAAADI. The CDR3 length is 15 residues. The CDR3 bases are TGCGCCAGCAGCCGGGACGTCCCACCAGGCTCACCCCCCCACTTT. It yields the protein CASSRDVPPGSPPHF.

This clone was counted ten times or more. The chain is built from TRBV2 and TRBJ1-1; 8 nucleotides align to TRBD1. The junction had 6 bases not matched to a gene; V was cut back by 7 bases and J by 2 bases. The length of the CDR3 is 14 residues. CDR1 is SNHLY and CDR2 is FYNNEI in the germline V gene. The CDR3 reads CASKKGQANTEAFF. The CDR3 DNA reads as TGTGCCAGCAAGAAGGGACAGGCTAACACTGAAGCTTTCTTT.

The table lists this clone with many counts. This may stem from a read error, because a much larger clone lies one nucleotide away. The chain has TRBV2 and TRBJ2-3; 8 positions match TRBD2. Germline lookup yields CDR1 SNHLY and CDR2 FYNNEI. The length of the CDR3 is 18 residues. V lost 7 bases to trimming and J lost 0 bases; unmatched junction nucleotides: 15. In nucleotides, the CDR3 is TGTGCCAGCAACAAAGGACCGAGTAGCGGGATTAGCACAGATACGCAGTATTTT. This translates into CASNKGPSSGISTDTQYF.

A note on this clone: The final CDR3 position lacks the conserved phenylalanine or tryptophan, pointing to a likely read error. No DNA is shown, since the ends of the CDR3 on it are uncertain; the CDR3 is the one TCRdb lists. The chain employs TRBV2 and TRBJ2-5; the table's D call, TRBD2, has no DNA check behind it. Ends included, the CDR3 has 15 residues. Germline values: CDR1 SNHLY, CDR2 FYNNEI. The CDR3 protein is CASSGGAGGGQTQYL.

This clone was seen ten or more times. This chain links TRBV6-4 with TRBJ2-3; D perhaps matches TRBD2 (6 bases). This CDR3 has 16 amino acids. V lost 0 bases to trimming and J lost 2 bases, with 12 bases between them. Germline CDR1 and CDR2: MRHNA and SNTAGT. This CDR3 reads CASSDSVAAHTDTQYF. For the CDR3, the DNA is TGTGCCAGCAGTGACTCAGTAGCGGCACACACAGATACGCAGTATTTT.

A few counts support this clone. The chain joins TRBV6-1 to TRBJ1-1; maybe TRBD1 (6 bases). CDR3 length equals 17 residues. The V end lost 2 bases, the J end lost 5 bases, and 21 bases lay between the germline ends. Germline V gives CDR1 MNHNS, CDR2 SASEGT. The CDR3 bases are TGTGCCAGCAGTGAATTGAGTTGGCGTCGGGGGCGGACTGAAGCTTTCTTT. It is translated as CASSELSWRRGRTEAFF.

This clone was seen a few times. One junction end does not reproduce the germline sequence, and a read error may be involved. The rearrangement uses TRBV7-8 and TRBJ2-2, with D perhaps matching TRBD1 or TRBD2 (5 bases each). Per the germline V gene, CDR1 is SGHVS and CDR2 is FQNEAQ. The CDR3 contains 16 residues. The CDR3 DNA reads as TGTGCCAGCAGATTATCCCAGGGTAGTCGAGCCGGGGAGATGTTTTTT. As protein: CASRLSQGSRAGEMFF.

This clone was detected many times. The CDR3 here is CASSVELAGVGDTQYF. DNA of the CDR3: TGTGCCAGCAGCGTAGAACTAGCGGGAGTGGGGGATACGCAGTATTTT. The rearrangement uses TRBV9 and TRBJ2-3; TRBD2 matches at 11 bases. The CDR3 spans 16 residues. The ends lost 0 bases at V and 6 bases at J; junction bases unmatched: 6. Germline V gene data show CDR1 as SGDLS and CDR2 as YYNGEE.

This clone occurred a few times. V and J are TRBV4-1 and TRBJ2-2; the match to TRBD2 covers 7 bases. The CDR3 loop spans 15 amino acids. Trimming at V came to 3 bases and at J to 6 bases, leaving 7 bases not matched to a gene. Germline assignment: CDR1 MGHRA and CDR2 YSYEKL. Here the CDR3 reads CASSHATGRPGELFF. DNA for the CDR3: TGCGCCAGCAGCCATGCAACCGGGAGGCCCGGGGAGCTGTTTTTT.

This clone has more than one count but fewer than ten. Since a much larger clone is just one base distant, this may be a read error. This chain links TRBV15 with TRBJ2-5, with TRBD2 identical over 14 bases. This CDR3 region has 20 residues. Trimming removed 3 bases from V and 0 bases from J; junction bases left unmatched: 12. The germline CDR1 and CDR2 sequences are LNHNV and YYDKDF (reference sequence). The CDR3 coding sequence is TGTGCCACCAGCAGGCGTTCGGGACTAGCGGGGGAAGATAACCAAGAGACCCAGTACTTC. Protein sequence: CATSRRSGLAGEDNQETQYF.

By share of the sample, this clone is medium-sized. The chain is built from TRBV24-1 and TRBJ1-3; D uncertain. The germline V gene encodes CDR1 KGHDR and CDR2 SFDVKD. CDR3 length: 13 amino acids. V dropped 4 bases and J dropped 4 bases, with 7 bases sitting between them. CDR3 amino acids: CATSDSSGNTIYF. In DNA form, the CDR3 reads TGTGCCACCAGTGACTCCTCCGGAAACACCATATATTTT.

The V gene is TRBV12-3 or TRBV12-4, the J gene TRBJ1-5; no reliable D call. V gave up 6 bases and J gave up 0 bases, with 12 bases separating them. The CDR3 runs 15 residues. CDR3 coding DNA: TGTGCCAGCAGCCGGACTGATGTTAGCAATCAGCCCCAGCATTTT. Translated, it gives CASSRTDVSNQPQHF.

This clone showed up many times. The chain employs TRBV6-1 and TRBJ1-5; the match to TRBD1 covers 8 bases. The length of the CDR3 is 17 residues. Trimming at V came to 7 bases and at J to 4 bases, leaving 15 bases not matched to a gene. Germline V gene lookup returns CDR1 MNHNS and CDR2 SASEGT. This chain's CDR3 is CASTFPGGQVGNQPQHF. The CDR3 DNA reads TGTGCCAGCACTTTTCCCGGGGGACAGGTGGGGAATCAGCCCCAGCATTTT.

This chain uses TRBV29-1 with TRBJ2-2; D is perhaps TRBD1 or TRBD2 (5 bases each). Germline CDR1 SQVTM, CDR2 ANQGSEA. The CDR3 has 12 residues. The CDR3 sequence: CNVFSGHAELFF. CDR3 sequence (DNA): TGCAACGTCTTTTCGGGGCACGCAGAGCTGTTTTTT.

This clone occurred a few times. The chain has TRBV24-1 and TRBJ2-3; no clear D gene. The CDR3 has 13 amino acids. V was trimmed by 2 bases and J by 5 bases, leaving 7 bases between them. The V gene's germline CDR1 is KGHDR and CDR2 SFDVKD. The CDR3 DNA reads TGTGCCACCAGTGATTCAGGCAGAGATACGCAGTATTTT. It specifies CATSDSGRDTQYF.

This clone has ten or more counts. The chain links TRBV4-1 to TRBJ2-5; perhaps TRBD2 as D (5 bases). Germline assignment: CDR1 MGHRA and CDR2 YSYEKL. V was pared by 5 bases and J by 5 bases, with 15 bases between. CDR3 length: 14 residues. The CDR3 coding sequence is TGCGCCAGCAGCAATTCGGGGAGTCAGGAGACCCAGTACTTC. Protein: CASSNSGSQETQYF.

As concerns this clone: One base away lies a much larger clone, so this may be a sequencing read error. J is TRBJ1-3 and V is TRBV5-6, with D unclear. The CDR3 is 16 amino acids. CDR1 is SGHDT, CDR2 YYEEEE, per germline. CDR3 residues: CVSSGHLGRSGNTIYF. CDR3 coding DNA: TGTGTCAGCAGTGGCCATTTAGGACGCTCTGGAAACACCATATATTTT.

This clone was observed at least ten times. This rearrangement joins TRBV20-1 to TRBJ2-7; 9 nucleotides agree with TRBD1. CDR3 length: 13 amino acids. With 6 bases clipped from V and 1 base from J, the junction kept 4 bases outside the gene matches. Germline V gene data show CDR1 as DFQATT and CDR2 as SNEGSKA (reference sequence). The CDR3 here is CSAFGQGSYEQYF. The CDR3, as DNA: TGCAGTGCCTTCGGACAGGGGTCCTACGAGCAGTACTTC.

This clone was picked up a small number of times. The chain uses TRBV11-2 and TRBJ1-1; the match to TRBD1 covers 9 bases. The CDR3 totals 16 residues. V lost 1 base, J lost 6 bases, and 9 bases stayed unmatched. Germline values: CDR1 SGHAT, CDR2 FQNNGV. CDR3: CASSLVGGQGGAEAFF. CDR3 nucleotides: TGTGCCAGCAGCTTAGTAGGGGGACAGGGTGGGGCTGAAGCTTTCTTT.

This clone was counted ten times or more. V usage is TRBV10-3 and J usage is TRBJ1-5; D not resolved. The germline gives CDR1 ENHRY, CDR2 SYGVKD. V was trimmed by 0 bases and J by 2 bases, leaving 8 bases between them. The CDR3 runs to 15 residues. CDR3 bases: TGTGCCATCAGTGAGTCAAAGGGAGGCAATCAGCCCCAGCATTTT. Protein product: CAISESKGGNQPQHF.

This clone was detected ten times or more. The chain uses TRBV19 and TRBJ2-7; 7 bases are shared with TRBD1. Germline V gene sequence: CDR1 LNHDA, CDR2 SQIVND (reference sequence). The CDR3 totals 13 residues. Germline trimming cut 5 bases from V and 3 bases from J; bases unmatched to any gene: 4. CDR3 protein: CASSARQGYEQYF. The CDR3 region has the DNA TGTGCCAGTAGTGCCAGACAGGGCTACGAGCAGTACTTC.

This clone turned up a few times. This chain connects TRBV20-1 to TRBJ2-3, with 8 nucleotides matching TRBD2. Per germline, CDR1 DFQATT and CDR2 SNEGSKA (reference sequence). The CDR3 has 17 residues. After removal of 5 bases from V and 2 bases from J, the junction contained 15 bases not matched to a gene. The CDR3 protein is CSASGDGLAGYTDTQYF. In DNA, the CDR3 is TGCAGTGCTTCAGGGGATGGACTAGCTGGGTACACAGATACGCAGTATTTT.

This clone was detected many times. At one boundary the junction diverges from the germline segment, which might be a read error. The rearrangement links TRBV20-1 to TRBJ1-6, with 11 nucleotides matching TRBD1. This CDR3 contains 11 residues. CDR1 DFQATT and CDR2 SNEGSKA come from the germline V gene (reference sequence). The CDR3 reads CSASGQGALLF. CDR3 nucleotides: TGCAGTGCTAGCGGACAGGGGGCTCTCCTCTTT.

This clone has ten or more counts. Other DNA sequences in the sample encode the same CDR3. The rearrangement uses TRBV28 and TRBJ1-1, with TRBD1 matching over 8 bases. The CDR3 runs 15 residues. J was trimmed by 3 bases and V by 8 bases; bases with no gene match: 11. Germline lookup yields CDR1 MDHEN and CDR2 SYDVKM. As DNA, the CDR3 is TGTGCCAGCGGGGCGTTGGACAGGGCGGACACTGAAGCTTTCTTT. Residues: CASGALDRADTEAFF.

There are a few counts of this clone. The rearrangement joins TRBV19 to TRBJ2-2; D remains unclear. V lost 5 bases, J lost 2 bases, and 6 bases lay in between. The CDR3 totals 13 residues. Germline V CDR1 and CDR2: LNHDA, SQIVND (reference sequence). CDR3 nucleotide sequence: TGTGCCAGTAGTGTAATAAACACCGGGGAGCTGTTTTTT. It codes for CASSVINTGELFF.

This clone came up many times. V usage is TRBV30 and J usage is TRBJ2-2; D might be TRBD1 or TRBD2, each matching 5 bases. CDR3 length equals 14 residues. Germline-derived CDR1 and CDR2 are GTSNPN and SVGIG (reference sequence). Between the trimmed V and J ends, which lost 8 bases and 5 bases, there was a span of 18 bases. CDR3 protein: CATSGTAQTGELFF. The DNA for the CDR3 is TGTGCCACATCAGGGACCGCGCAGACCGGGGAGCTGTTTTTT.

This clone appeared a few times. A much more abundant neighbour one base away suggests this may be a read error. The rearrangement joins TRBV29-1 to TRBJ2-2, with D tentatively TRBD1 (6 bases). The CDR3 covers 16 residues. The germline CDR1 and CDR2 sequences are SQVTM and ANQGSEA. The germline V and J ends were trimmed by 0 bases and 10 bases, with 21 bases remaining between them. CDR3 residues: CSVEDGPNQGPVELFF. Here the CDR3 DNA reads TGCAGCGTTGAAGACGGCCCCAACCAGGGGCCCGTGGAGCTGTTTTTT.

This clone was counted a few times. The gene calls are TRBV6-1 and TRBJ2-7; 9 bases map to TRBD1. Looked up from germline, CDR1 is MNHNS and CDR2 is SASEGT. The CDR3 totals 15 residues. The junction had 6 bases not matched to a gene; V was cut back by 4 bases and J by 2 bases. Here the CDR3 reads CASSVGTGLPYEQYF. In DNA form, the CDR3 reads TGTGCCAGCAGTGTGGGGACAGGGCTGCCCTACGAGCAGTACTTC.

V gene TRBV12-3 or TRBV12-4 combines with J gene TRBJ1-1, with D possibly TRBD1 on 6 matching bases. V was shortened by 7 bases and J by 14 bases, with 23 bases between the two germline ends. The CDR3 is 13 amino acids. The CDR3 protein is CASIPGLGAGAFF. As DNA, the CDR3 is TGTGCCAGCATTCCGGGTTTGGGGGCCGGAGCATTCTTT.

In this sample, this clone turned up many times. The CDR3 protein is CASSPISRQSTYEQYF. Here the CDR3 DNA reads TGTGCCAGCAGCCCCATTAGTAGACAGTCTACCTACGAGCAGTACTTC. The chain uses TRBV11-2 and TRBJ2-7; D might be TRBD1 (5 bases). The CDR3 extends over 16 amino acids. V lost 5 bases, J lost 2 bases, and 19 bases lay in between. Germline V gene sequence: CDR1 SGHAT, CDR2 FQNNGV.

Worth noting for this clone: Its ends do not fully match the called genes, so a read error is possible. V and J are TRBV27 and TRBJ1-3; a possible D gene is TRBD1 (6 bases). Germline V gene sequence: CDR1 MNHEY, CDR2 SMNVEV (reference sequence). This CDR3 region has 15 residues. CDR3 region: CASSSRGPSVNAIYF. CDR3 DNA: TGTGCCAGCAGTTCCAGGGGACCCTCTGTAAACGCCATATATTTT.